The 28 T cell receptor beta chains below all came from one sample that was sequenced in a study of T cell repertoires in aging, cancer and after chemotherapy. Peripheral blood genomic DNA, not sorted cells or RNA, was the template. A mixed TRB-A/B primer pool amplified rearranged TRB by multiplex touch-down PCR. Each CDR3 protein is one row after TCRdb ran MiXCR on the multiplex PCR reads. The data hold more than 9,000 distinct CDR3 sequences, with more than 25% observed a single time. Sequencing was performed on blood. The source of these receptors is a human donor in good health.

The sample holds a few counts of this clonotype. The gene calls are TRBV27 and TRBJ1-2; D not certain. Germline V gene sequence: CDR1 MNHEY, CDR2 SMNVEV (reference sequence). The V gene lost 6 bases and the J gene lost 1 base, with 12 bases spanning the gap. The length of the CDR3 is 14 residues. CDR3 in DNA: TGTGCCAGCAGGGCACAGAGACTTAACTATGGCTACACCTTC. Translated: CASRAQRLNYGYTF.

This clonotype is medium-sized by share. The chain uses TRBV29-1 and TRBJ1-3; TRBD1 matches 8 bases. The J segment lost 4 bases and the V segment lost 6 bases, leaving 11 bases of the junction unmatched. The CDR3 is 15 amino acids. In germline, CDR1 is SQVTM, CDR2 ANQGSEA. The CDR3 loop is CSVRTGSNIGNTIYF. The CDR3 nucleotides are TGCAGCGTGCGGACAGGGTCGAATATAGGAAACACCATATATTTT.

This clonotype was seen a few times. V usage is TRBV12-3 or TRBV12-4 and J usage is TRBJ2-3, with 9 bases that match TRBD1. This CDR3 region has 16 residues. With V trimmed by 3 bases and J by 3 bases, 7 bases remained unmatched. The CDR3 region has the DNA TGTGCCAGCAGTTTGATACAGGGGGCTAGTACAGATACGCAGTATTTT. Residues: CASSLIQGASTDTQYF.

By its share, this clonotype is medium-sized. The chain joins TRBV27 to TRBJ2-7, with D perhaps matching TRBD2 (5 bases). Germline CDR1 MNHEY, CDR2 SMNVEV (reference sequence). Trimming stripped 5 bases from V and 1 base from J, with 12 bases between. The CDR3 is made up of 14 amino acids. The CDR3, as DNA: TGTGCCAGCAGTAGAGCGGAATATTCCTACGAGCAGTACTTC. Encoded protein: CASSRAEYSYEQYF.

This chain joins TRBV5-5 and TRBJ1-1; 9 bases align to TRBD1. V lost 4 bases to trimming and J lost 11 bases; unmatched junction nucleotides: 9. There are 13 residues in the CDR3. From germline, CDR1 is SGHKS and CDR2 YYEKEE (reference sequence). CDR3 loop: CASSRTGVDIAFF. The CDR3 region has the DNA TGTGCCAGCAGCCGGACAGGGGTGGATATTGCTTTCTTT.

The table lists this clonotype with a few counts. The rearrangement links TRBV27 to TRBJ2-1; 9 bases fit TRBD1. Germline trimming cut 4 bases from V and 7 bases from J; bases unmatched to any gene: 5. Germline V gene data show CDR1 as MNHEY and CDR2 as SMNVEV (reference sequence). The CDR3 is made up of 14 amino acids. The CDR3 DNA reads TGTGCCAGCAGTTCCTCCGGGACAGGGAATGAGCAGTTCTTC. This codes for CASSSSGTGNEQFF.

This rearrangement joins TRBV19 to TRBJ2-3, with TRBD2 matching 9 bases. The germline CDR1 and CDR2 sequences are LNHDA and SQIVND (reference sequence). This CDR3 region has 19 residues. The ends lost 10 bases at V and 3 bases at J; junction bases unmatched: 23. The chain's CDR3 is CAMAGVAGALLARTDTQYF. In DNA form, the CDR3 reads TGTGCCATGGCCGGTGTAGCGGGAGCTTTATTAGCGAGGACAGATACGCAGTATTTT.

This clonotype has just a few counts. The genes are TRBV19 and TRBJ1-5, with 10 bases identical to TRBD1. Germline CDR1 and CDR2: LNHDA and SQIVND (reference sequence). This CDR3 contains 17 residues. V lost 7 bases, J lost 7 bases, and 16 bases stayed unmatched. CDR3 DNA sequence: TGTGCCAGTACCGCGGTCGACTCGACAGGGGGCAGGCAGCCCCAGCATTTT. Its protein product is CASTAVDSTGGRQPQHF. The whole variable domain, remainder taken from reference TRBV19 and TRBJ1-5, is DGGITQSPKYLFRKEGQNVTLSCEQNLNHDAMYWYRQDPGQGLRLIYYSQIVNDFQKGDIAEGYSVSREKKESFPLTVTSAQKNPTAFYLCASTAVDSTGGRQPQHFGDGTRLSIL.

This clonotype appeared once. V usage is TRBV5-6 and J usage is TRBJ1-1; 8 bases map to TRBD1. Germline loops: CDR1 SGHDT, CDR2 YYEEEE. J lost 5 bases, V lost 4 bases, and 7 bases had no gene match. The CDR3 length is 14 residues. The CDR3 DNA reads as TGTGCCAGCAGCGTAGACAGGGGTTGGACTGAAGCTTTCTTT. As protein: CASSVDRGWTEAFF.

The rearrangement joins TRBV4-2 to TRBJ1-2, with TRBD1 matching over 7 bases. V lost 8 bases to trimming and J lost 3 bases; unmatched junction nucleotides: 9. This CDR3 is built from 14 residues. The germline V gene has CDR1 LGHNA and CDR2 YNFKEQ. This CDR3 is CASCLSGGDYGYTF. The CDR3 coding sequence is TGTGCCAGCTGCCTATCAGGGGGTGACTATGGCTACACCTTC.

This chain joins TRBV6-5 and TRBJ1-1; D is undetermined. CDR3 length: 11 amino acids. The V end was cut by 8 bases, the J end by 5 bases, with 9 bases between. Germline assignment: CDR1 MNHEY and CDR2 SVGAGI. CDR3 coding DNA: TGTGCCAGCCACCGGACGACTGAAGCTTTCTTT. This translates into CASHRTTEAFF.

The chain combines TRBV27 with TRBJ1-2, with TRBD1 matching over 7 bases. Trimming took 6 bases from V and 2 from J; bases not matched to a gene: 12. The CDR3 is 16 residues long. Germline-derived CDR1 and CDR2 are MNHEY and SMNVEV (reference sequence). The CDR3 DNA sequence: TGTGCCAGCAGCCGTCTCATGACAGGGACGAACTATGGCTACACCTTC. As protein: CASSRLMTGTNYGYTF.

By its share, this clonotype is medium-sized. The rearrangement links TRBV19 to TRBJ2-1; D is uncertain. Deletions cut 4 bases from V and 2 bases from J, with 12 bases between. Germline V gene lookup returns CDR1 LNHDA and CDR2 SQIVND (reference sequence). The CDR3 is 15 residues long. This chain's CDR3 is CASSTDLRTYNEQFF. CDR3 DNA sequence: TGTGCCAGTAGTACGGACCTCCGCACCTACAATGAGCAGTTCTTC.

The chain has TRBV7-9 and TRBJ1-6, with D possibly being TRBD1 (5 bases). Germline V gene lookup returns CDR1 SEHNR and CDR2 FQNEAQ (reference sequence). V was shortened by 2 bases and J by 10 bases, with 15 bases between the two germline ends. The CDR3 totals 15 residues. CDR3 nucleotide sequence: TGTGCCAGCAGCTTAACGGTGGGGGGTGGGTCACCCCTCCACTTT. Translating gives CASSLTVGGGSPLHF.

The gene calls are TRBV24-1 and TRBJ2-1; 9 positions agree with TRBD1. V trimming: 5 bases; J trimming: 4 bases; junction bases outside the gene matches: 11. Germline V gene lookup returns CDR1 KGHDR and CDR2 SFDVKD. The CDR3 is made up of 17 amino acids. The CDR3 reads CATSARPGTGTYNEQFF. The CDR3 nucleotides read TGTGCCACCAGTGCACGGCCGGGGACAGGGACATACAATGAGCAGTTCTTC.

The count of this clonotype is one. This clone may be a read error of a much larger clone one base away. The CDR3 loop reads CASGRLVDNEQFF. For the CDR3, the DNA is TGTGCCAGTGGGCGGCTTGTGGACAATGAGCAGTTCTTC. This chain joins TRBV19 and TRBJ2-1, with D uncertain. The CDR3 extends over 13 amino acids. Germline-derived CDR1 and CDR2 are LNHDA and SQIVND (reference sequence). V dropped 8 bases and J dropped 5 bases, with 13 bases sitting between them.

This clonotype was observed a few times. The V call is TRBV6-5, the J call TRBJ2-7, with 8 nucleotides matching TRBD2. Germline-derived CDR1 and CDR2 are MNHEY and SVGAGI. V was pared by 3 bases and J by 3 bases, with 4 bases of the junction left unmatched. This CDR3 is built from 14 residues. The CDR3 region has the DNA TGTGCCAGCAGTTATCAGGGACTAGTCTACGAGCAGTACTTC. Protein sequence: CASSYQGLVYEQYF.

This clonotype was seen a handful of times. This chain connects TRBV12-3 or TRBV12-4 to TRBJ1-3; no firm D call. This CDR3 comprises 14 residues. Between the trimmed V and J ends, which lost 3 bases and 0 bases, there was a span of 6 bases. The CDR3 protein is CASSFGHSGNTIYF. CDR3 nucleotides: TGTGCCAGCAGTTTCGGGCACTCTGGAAACACCATATATTTT.

This clonotype was seen only once. The V and J genes are TRBV20-1 and TRBJ1-1, with D maybe TRBD1 (5 bases). CDR1 is DFQATT, CDR2 SNEGSKA, per germline (reference sequence). The CDR3 is made up of 14 amino acids. The germline V and J ends were trimmed by 1 base and 11 bases, with 20 bases remaining between them. The CDR3 sequence is CSARGYLGRLGAFF. The CDR3 DNA sequence: TGCAGTGCTAGAGGCTACCTGGGGCGCCTTGGGGCTTTCTTT.

This clonotype was observed once. The chain joins TRBV27 to TRBJ1-6; no clear D gene. The V end was cut by 7 bases, the J end by 0 bases, with 10 bases between. The CDR3 totals 15 residues. The germline CDR1 and CDR2 sequences are MNHEY and SMNVEV (reference sequence). The CDR3 nucleotides are TGTGCCAGCACCGACGGGAGCTCCTATAATTCACCCCTCCACTTT. Protein sequence: CASTDGSSYNSPLHF.

In this sample, this clonotype turned up a few times. The chain recombines TRBV6-5 with TRBJ2-1; 9 nucleotides align to TRBD2. Per germline, CDR1 MNHEY and CDR2 SVGAGI. V was clipped by 0 bases and J by 8 bases; unmatched bases: 5. The CDR3 spans 15 residues. DNA of the CDR3: TGTGCCAGCAGTTACTCGGGACTAGCAGACCATGAGCAGTTCTTC. It encodes CASSYSGLADHEQFF.

The chain links TRBV7-9 to TRBJ1-2; D perhaps matches TRBD1 (6 bases). Germline assignment: CDR1 SEHNR and CDR2 FQNEAQ (reference sequence). The V gene lost 5 bases and the J gene lost 4 bases, with 11 bases spanning the gap. The CDR3 spans 13 residues. The CDR3 region has the DNA TGTGCCAGCAGCCTGGACAGTTTCTATGGCTACACCTTC. Amino acid sequence: CASSLDSFYGYTF. Full variable domain (missing parts from reference TRBV7-9 and TRBJ1-2): DTGVSQNPRHKITKRGQNVTFRCDPISEHNRLYWYRQTLGQGPEFLTYFQNEAQLEKSRLLSDRFSAERPKGSFSTLEIQRTEQGDSAMYLCASSLDSFYGYTFGSGTRLTVV.

V is TRBV6-1 and J is TRBJ1-1; no definite D call. The CDR3 totals 13 residues. With 1 base removed from V and 3 bases from J, the gap between germline ends came to 6 bases. Germline V gene sequence: CDR1 MNHNS, CDR2 SASEGT. CDR3 loop: CASSEVLDTEAFF. The CDR3 DNA sequence: TGTGCCAGCAGTGAAGTGTTGGACACTGAAGCTTTCTTT.

The rearrangement uses TRBV20-1 and TRBJ1-2; no clear D. The CDR3 is made up of 10 amino acids. V gave up 2 bases and J gave up 7 bases, with 5 bases separating them. Germline CDR1 is DFQATT and CDR2 is SNEGSKA (reference sequence). CDR3 protein: CSARTGGYTF. The CDR3 nucleotides are TGCAGTGCTAGAACGGGTGGCTACACCTTC.

V and J are TRBV5-6 and TRBJ1-5, with D maybe TRBD1 (5 bases). Trimming stripped 2 bases from V and 8 bases from J, with 17 bases between. The CDR3 has 15 amino acids. In germline, CDR1 is SGHDT, CDR2 YYEEEE. CDR3 sequence (DNA): TGTGCCAGCAGCTTAGGGGATCGGGCTGAGGAGCCCCAGCATTTT. This sequence encodes CASSLGDRAEEPQHF.

There are a few counts of this clonotype. This chain links TRBV6-1 with TRBJ1-5; TRBD1 might be the D (6 bases). This CDR3 region has 12 residues. Germline CDR1 reads MNHNS; CDR2 reads SASEGT. Trimming stripped 6 bases from V and 4 bases from J, with 7 bases between. CDR3 in amino acids: CASRDRNQPQHF. Written as DNA, the CDR3 is TGTGCCAGCAGGGACAGAAATCAGCCCCAGCATTTT.

This clonotype is deemed medium-sized. The rearrangement joins TRBV27 to TRBJ2-1, with a possible D match to TRBD2 (6 bases). CDR3 length equals 15 residues. The V and J ends lost 2 bases and 7 bases respectively, with 15 bases between them. Germline V gene lookup returns CDR1 MNHEY and CDR2 SMNVEV (reference sequence). CDR3 loop: CASSLLGPGRNEQFF. In nucleotides, the CDR3 is TGTGCCAGCAGTTTACTAGGCCCGGGGAGGAATGAGCAGTTCTTC.

This chain uses TRBV29-1 with TRBJ2-1; TRBD2 aligns across 10 bases. The CDR3 is 15 amino acids. J was trimmed by 7 bases and V by 5 bases; bases with no gene match: 11. CDR1 and CDR2 from the germline V gene are SQVTM and ANQGSEA. The CDR3 loop is CSVSSGRPGLNEQFF. In DNA form, the CDR3 reads TGCAGCGTTTCTAGCGGGAGACCAGGTTTGAATGAGCAGTTCTTC.